A selection of T cell receptor beta chains follows, all from one sample in a study of shared clonotypes between healthy human individuals. Clones were read by immunoSEQ multiplex PCR, and TCRdb kept only the in-frame ones, dropping some. The repertoire has 2 million to 3 million clones, approximately 90% of them found once; the top ten carry roughly 0.14%. The specimen sequenced was naive CD4+ T cells sorted from blood. The receptors here all came from a man younger than 35 in good health. Both conserved end residues are part of each CDR3. The D gene is left open where the match is weak. Clone size, where shown, is once, few, many, or a class for clones that have expanded.

V gene	J gene	clone size	D gene	CDR3 protein	CDR3 DNA
TRBV12-5	TRBJ2-3	-	TRBD2	CASGPGTSGGASTQYF	TGTGCTAGTGGTCCTGGGACTAGCGGGGGGGCGAGTACGCAGTATTTT
TRBV7-9	TRBJ2-3	-	-	CASSLALGADTQYF	TGTGCCAGCAGCTTAGCGCTCGGGGCAGATACGCAGTATTTT
TRBV5-6	TRBJ1-5	few	-	CASSPLSGMGNQPQHF	TGTGCCAGCAGCCCATTGTCAGGGATGGGCAATCAGCCCCAGCATTTT
TRBV27	TRBJ1-6	-	TRBD1	CASRSGTGGWYSPLHF	TGTGCCAGCAGGTCCGGGACAGGGGGCTGGTATTCACCCCTCCACTTT
TRBV5-1	TRBJ1-1	-	TRBD1	CASSTYTGVDTEAFF	TGCGCCAGCAGCACTTATACAGGGGTAGACACTGAAGCTTTCTTT
TRBV4-1	TRBJ1-4	once	-	CASSQDQAGRANEKLFF	TGCGCCAGCAGCCAAGATCAAGCGGGCAGGGCGAATGAAAAACTGTTTTTT
TRBV29-1	TRBJ1-2	-	-	CSVENYGGINYGYTF	TGCAGCGTTGAAAATTATGGGGGTATTAACTATGGCTACACCTTC
TRBV6-6	TRBJ1-1	-	-	CASSYPRGVNTEAFF	TGTGCCAGCAGTTACCCCAGGGGTGTGAACACTGAAGCTTTCTTT
TRBV5-5	TRBJ2-5	-	-	CASSLTQETQYF	TGTGCCAGCAGCCTGACTCAAGAGACCCAGTACTTC
TRBV20-1	TRBJ1-4	-	TRBD1	CSGTGNEKLFF	TGCAGTGGGACAGGGAATGAAAAACTGTTTTTT
TRBV18	TRBJ1-1	-	-	CASSPPGRMNTEAFF	TGTGCCAGCTCACCACCGGGACGGATGAACACTGAAGCTTTCTTT
TRBV5-1	TRBJ2-7	-	TRBD2	CASSMGLAGLRVEQYF	TGCGCCAGCAGCATGGGGCTAGCGGGCCTACGGGTCGAGCAGTACTTC
TRBV27	TRBJ2-7	-	-	CASSRTGPDYEQYF	TGTGCCAGCAGTCGCACAGGACCTGACTACGAGCAGTACTTC
TRBV29-1	TRBJ1-4	-	-	CSVEERTVRLRYKEKLFF	TGCAGCGTTGAAGAAAGGACAGTCAGACTACGCTACAAAGAAAAACTGTTTTTT
TRBV18	TRBJ2-1	once	TRBD2	CASSPPASGRDEQFF	TGTGCCAGCTCACCGCCGGCTAGCGGGAGGGATGAGCAGTTCTTC
TRBV9	TRBJ2-2	-	-	CASSADRNTGELFF	TGTGCCAGCAGCGCAGACCGGAACACCGGGGAGCTGTTTTTT
TRBV19	TRBJ2-5	-	TRBD2	CASSIGTSGSGETQYF	TGTGCCAGTAGTATCGGGACTAGCGGGAGTGGAGAGACCCAGTACTTC
TRBV19	TRBJ2-1	-	-	CASSTTELSYNEQFF	TGTGCCAGTAGTACAACAGAACTCTCCTACAATGAGCAGTTCTTC
TRBV19	TRBJ2-6	-	-	CASSIGGAGANVLTF	TGTGCCAGTAGTATAGGGGGAGCCGGGGCCAACGTCCTGACTTTC
TRBV10-3	TRBJ1-5	-	-	CAISGTVSNQPQHF	TGTGCCATCAGTGGGACAGTAAGCAATCAGCCCCAGCATTTT
TRBV7-3	TRBJ2-7	-	-	CASSLSGRLGEQYF	TGTGCCAGCAGCTTAAGTGGCAGGCTAGGCGAGCAGTACTTC
TRBV5-1	TRBJ2-2	-	-	CASSWDGWANTGELFF	TGCGCCAGCAGCTGGGACGGTTGGGCGAACACCGGGGAGCTGTTTTTT
TRBV14	TRBJ1-6	-	TRBD1	CASSAGQGNSPLHF	TGTGCCAGCAGCGCGGGACAGGGGAATTCACCCCTCCACTTT
TRBV6-5	TRBJ2-3	once	-	CASSYGQGADTQYF	TGTGCCAGCAGTTACGGGCAGGGTGCAGATACGCAGTATTTT
TRBV29-1	TRBJ2-2	-	-	CSAHPGSSGELFF	TGCAGCGCCCACCCAGGGAGTTCCGGGGAGCTGTTTTTT
TRBV2	TRBJ1-2	few	-	CASSVGSSYGYTF	TGTGCCAGCAGTGTCGGCAGTAGCTATGGCTACACCTTC
TRBV6-6	TRBJ2-5	-	-	CASKIRQGGETQYF	TGTGCCAGCAAAATCCGTCAGGGAGGAGAGACCCAGTACTTC
TRBV19	TRBJ2-7	once	-	CASSTYDGYEQYF	TGTGCCAGTAGTACTTACGACGGTTACGAGCAGTACTTC